One and the same sample provided the 10 T cell receptor beta chains below, sequenced in a study of T cell responses to AZD1222 COVID-19 vaccine. TCRdb keeps only in-frame clones here, not all; method: immunoSEQ multiplex PCR. Of around 160,000 clones listed, roughly 91% are singletons. The sequencing used peripheral blood, collected on day 0 of AZD1222 vaccination. The source is an adult in good health.

This clone has a single count. The genes are TRBV4-2 and TRBJ2-7; D not resolved. Germline V CDR1 and CDR2: LGHNA, YNFKEQ. V lost 2 bases, J lost 4 bases, and 12 bases lay in between. The CDR3 is made up of 14 amino acids. CDR3 nucleotide sequence: TGTGCCAGCAGCCAAAGGCTAGACGAATACGAGCAGTACTTC. This encodes CASSQRLDEYEQYF.

J is TRBJ1-1 and V is TRBV18, with no clear D. Deletions cut 1 base from V and 1 base from J, with 16 bases between. The CDR3 is 17 amino acids. Germline CDR1 is KGHSH and CDR2 is LQKENI. CDR3 protein: CASSPRFGPGKNTEAFF. The DNA of the CDR3 is TGTGCCAGCTCACCACGGTTTGGCCCGGGGAAGAACACTGAAGCTTTCTTT.

The gene calls are TRBV5-1 and TRBJ1-1; D unclear. This CDR3 is built from 13 residues. Trimming took off 4 bases at V and 2 bases at J, with 9 bases between the two ends. Looked up from germline, CDR1 is SGHRS and CDR2 is YFSETQ. The CDR3 DNA sequence: TGCGCCAGCAGCCCCGGGGAAAACACTGAAGCTTTCTTT. Amino acid sequence: CASSPGENTEAFF.

The chain is built from TRBV5-1 and TRBJ2-5; TRBD2 matches at 13 bases. There are 18 residues in the CDR3. V lost 4 bases and J lost 2; bases outside the gene matches: 11. CDR1 and CDR2 from the germline V gene are SGHRS and YFSETQ. The CDR3 coding sequence is TGCGCCAGCAGCACCGGACTAGCGGGAGATGTTGGACAAGAGACCCAGTACTTC. Its translation is CASSTGLAGDVGQETQYF.

This chain links TRBV12-5 with TRBJ2-7; the D call may be TRBD1 or TRBD2 (5 bases each). Germline V CDR1 and CDR2: LGHNT, FRNRAP. This CDR3 is built from 13 residues. V lost 5 bases and J lost 0, with 8 bases in between. Here the CDR3 DNA reads TGTGCTAGTGGTCTTGGGACCTCCTACGAGCAGTACTTC. This translates into CASGLGTSYEQYF.

This chain connects TRBV24-1 to TRBJ2-3, with TRBD2 matching over 14 bases. Germline assignment: CDR1 KGHDR and CDR2 SFDVKD. The CDR3 loop spans 17 amino acids. V trimming: 4 bases; J trimming: 1 base; junction bases outside the gene matches: 3. CDR3 loop: CATSEGTSGGRTDTQYF. Here the CDR3 DNA reads TGTGCCACCAGTGAGGGGACTAGCGGGGGACGCACAGATACGCAGTATTTT.

This chain uses TRBV5-8 with TRBJ1-5; 9 nucleotides agree with TRBD1. CDR3 length equals 15 residues. The germline gives CDR1 SGHTS, CDR2 YDEGEE. Trimming removed 4 bases from V and 3 bases from J; junction bases left unmatched: 5. CDR3 amino acids: CASSPRDRVNQPQHF. CDR3 bases: TGTGCCAGCAGCCCCCGGGACAGGGTCAATCAGCCCCAGCATTTT.

This sequence joins TRBV4-2 and TRBJ1-4; 8 bases match TRBD1. CDR1 and CDR2 from the germline V gene are LGHNA and YNFKEQ. The junction had 7 bases not matched to a gene; V was cut back by 0 bases and J by 7 bases. This CDR3 is 16 amino acids long. The DNA of the CDR3 is TGTGCCAGCAGCCAAGAAGACTCTGGACAGGGTGAAAAACTGTTTTTT. Translating gives CASSQEDSGQGEKLFF.

The chain has TRBV5-1 and TRBJ2-1; 8 nucleotides align to TRBD2. Unmatched junction bases numbered 3, after V lost 0 bases and J lost 4 bases. This CDR3 comprises 15 residues. Germline V gene data show CDR1 as SGHRS and CDR2 as YFSETQ. CDR3 region: CASSLDGGAYNEQFF. The CDR3, as DNA: TGCGCCAGCAGCTTGGACGGGGGGGCGTACAATGAGCAGTTCTTC.

V and J are TRBV11-2 and TRBJ2-2; D ambiguous. Per germline, CDR1 SGHAT and CDR2 FQNNGV. The CDR3 length is 16 residues. V gave up 1 base and J gave up 2 bases, with 11 bases separating them. The CDR3 is CASSLAVGINTGELFF. The CDR3, as DNA: TGTGCCAGCAGCTTAGCTGTTGGGATAAACACCGGGGAGCTGTTTTTT. Full variable domain (remainder filled in from reference TRBV11-2 and TRBJ2-2): EAGVAQSPRYKIIEKRQSVAFWCNPISGHATLYWYQQILGQGPKLLIQFQNNGVVDDSQLPKDRFSAERLKGVDSTLKIQPAKLEDSAVYLCASSLAVGINTGELFFGEGSRLTVL.